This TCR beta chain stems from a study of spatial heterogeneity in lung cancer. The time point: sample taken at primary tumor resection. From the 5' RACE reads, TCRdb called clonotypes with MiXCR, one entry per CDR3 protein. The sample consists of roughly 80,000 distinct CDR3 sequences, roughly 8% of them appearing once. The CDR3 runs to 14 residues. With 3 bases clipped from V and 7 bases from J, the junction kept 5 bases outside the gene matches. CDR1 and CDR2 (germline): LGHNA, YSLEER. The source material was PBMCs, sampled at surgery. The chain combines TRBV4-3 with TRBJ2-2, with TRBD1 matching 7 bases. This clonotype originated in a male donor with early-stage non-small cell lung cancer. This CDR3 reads CASSQRQGNGELFF. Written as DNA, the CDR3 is TGCGCCAGCAGCCAGAGACAGGGAAACGGGGAGCTGTTTTTT.